This T cell receptor (beta chain) comes out of a study of shared clonotypes between healthy human individuals. Several immunoSEQ 96-well plates shared each subset's DNA, each plate a replicate. Produced via immunoSEQ multiplex PCR; TCRdb's table is partial and in-frame only. Counted here are about 980,000 clones, more than 75% occurring once; the ten biggest clones make up nearly 1.5%. Remarks on this clone: What it recognizes is unknown.

Splitting of CD4+ cells produced CD45RA+ naive and CD45RA-negative memory subsets. Study findings and constraints: Larger estimated richness was generally recorded for naive subsets relative to memory subsets.

Trimming at V came to 6 bases and at J to 0 bases, leaving 6 bases not matched to a gene. This CDR3 is 15 amino acids long. Germline-derived CDR1 and CDR2 are SGHTA and FQGNSA. The sequenced sample was memory CD4+ T cells sorted from blood. Subset reported: CD45RA-negative fraction. The TCR comes from a man in his late teens or twenties in good health. The chain carries TRBV7-2 and TRBJ2-7; 9 positions agree with TRBD2. As DNA, the CDR3 is TGTGCCAGCAGTCCTCCGGGACTAGCCTCCTACGAGCAGTACTTC. It encodes CASSPPGLASYEQYF.